This T cell receptor beta chain comes out of a study of CD8+ T cells in alopecia areata. Study information: Those patients who were treated received oral tofacitinib, which was given at 5 to 10 mg twice daily for moderate-to-severe alopecia areata. Tofacitinib lasted 6 to 18 months, then 6 months off drug. Study-wide points: There were many expanded lesional clones persisting in scalp and blood during tofacitinib. Researchers report lesional scalp, most notably alopecia totalis/universalis, outstripped normal scalp in clonality.

The V end was cut by 5 bases, the J end by 7 bases, with 18 bases between. Germline CDR1 GTSNPN, CDR2 SVGIG (reference sequence). The CDR3 has 15 amino acids. Reverse transcription of extracted RNA yielded cDNA, which provided the sequencing template. TCRdb's table, derived via immunoSEQ multiplex PCR, lists solely in-frame clones and lacks some. The table has roughly 250,000 clones, 60% seen once. Regarding treatment: oral pan-JAK inhibitor, 5-10 mg twice daily. A note on this clone: Its antigen remains unidentified.

The chain has TRBV30 and TRBJ1-6; possible D gene TRBD1, 5 bases. This TCR came from a human donor with alopecia areata. The specimen comprised CD4+ T cells sorted from blood, sampled around week 53, from a patient treated with tofacitinib. The CDR3 spells CAWSWEGHQNSPLHF. The CDR3 DNA reads TGTGCCTGGTCCTGGGAGGGGCACCAAAATTCACCCCTCCACTTT.